The rows below give T cell receptor beta chains drawn from one sample of a study of cytomegalovirus exposure and HLA in healthy donors. Only in-frame clones appear in the TCRdb table, and some are missing; sequencing was by immunoSEQ multiplex PCR. The data show some 90,000 clones, about 81% seen once. The sample consisted of PBMCs. The receptors originated from a man in his forties in good health and CMV-seronegative. CDR3s include the opening cysteine and the closing phenylalanine or tryptophan. Each record gives: V gene, J gene, CDR3 protein.

V gene: TRBV13; J gene: TRBJ1-6; CDR3 protein: CASPLGQLNSPLHF
V gene: TRBV5-6; J gene: NA; CDR3 protein: CASSLGLGQIYYEQYF
V gene: TRBV5-5; J gene: TRBJ2-5; CDR3 protein: CASSLAWTGQGQETQYF
V gene: TRBV12-5; J gene: TRBJ2-1; CDR3 protein: CASATGTGSYNEQFF
V gene: TRBV7-2; J gene: TRBJ2-3; CDR3 protein: CASSPPGLRGDTQYF
V gene: TRBV5-6; J gene: TRBJ1-5; CDR3 protein: CASSKTDRLQEQPQHF
V gene: TRBV9; J gene: TRBJ2-3; CDR3 protein: CASSAYTDTQYF
V gene: TRBV4-3; J gene: TRBJ1-2; CDR3 protein: CASSQEPWQGHYGYTF
V gene: TRBV7-8; J gene: TRBJ1-1; CDR3 protein: CASTKNRGRTEAFF
V gene: TRBV7-2; J gene: TRBJ2-3; CDR3 protein: CASSLAGQVTDTQYF
V gene: TRBV10-2; J gene: TRBJ2-1; CDR3 protein: CASSGGWSYNEQFF
V gene: TRBV7-2; J gene: TRBJ2-5; CDR3 protein: CASSLGRETQYF
V gene: TRBV5-1; J gene: TRBJ2-7; CDR3 protein: CASSLDVGGAYEQYF
V gene: TRBV30; J gene: TRBJ2-7; CDR3 protein: CAWRPKRGPTYEQYF
V gene: TRBV29-1; J gene: TRBJ2-3; CDR3 protein: CSVAGGDGATDTQYF
V gene: TRBV29-1; J gene: TRBJ1-4; CDR3 protein: CSVRLGQANEKLFF
V gene: TRBV2; J gene: TRBJ1-2; CDR3 protein: CASRAGTGDGYTF
V gene: TRBV23-1; J gene: TRBJ1-4; CDR3 protein: CAMRDRAATNEKLFF
V gene: TRBV5-1; J gene: TRBJ2-5; CDR3 protein: CASSLVSSGGETQYF
V gene: TRBV5-5; J gene: TRBJ1-5; CDR3 protein: CASSLGGQGAGQPQHF
V gene: TRBV10-2; J gene: TRBJ2-7; CDR3 protein: CASSGLAGTYEQYF
V gene: TRBV30; J gene: TRBJ1-4; CDR3 protein: CAWSVRRVGVKLFF
V gene: TRBV5-6; J gene: TRBJ2-2; CDR3 protein: CASSLEPYNTGELFF
V gene: TRBV9; J gene: TRBJ2-5; CDR3 protein: CASTRSGGVQETQYF